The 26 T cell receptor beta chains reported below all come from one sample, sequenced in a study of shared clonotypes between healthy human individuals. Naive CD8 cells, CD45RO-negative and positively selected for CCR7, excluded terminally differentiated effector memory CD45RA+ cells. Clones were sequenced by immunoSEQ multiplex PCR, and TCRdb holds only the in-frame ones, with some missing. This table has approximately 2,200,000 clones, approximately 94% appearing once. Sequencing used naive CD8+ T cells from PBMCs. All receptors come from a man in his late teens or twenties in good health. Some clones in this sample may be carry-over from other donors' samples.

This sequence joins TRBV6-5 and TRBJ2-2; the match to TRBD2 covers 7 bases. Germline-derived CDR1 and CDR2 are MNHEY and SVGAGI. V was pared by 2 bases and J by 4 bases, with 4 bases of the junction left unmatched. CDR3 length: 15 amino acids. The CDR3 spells CASSYGGVSTGELFF. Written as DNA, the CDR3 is TGTGCCAGCAGTTACGGGGGGGTTAGCACCGGGGAGCTGTTTTTT.

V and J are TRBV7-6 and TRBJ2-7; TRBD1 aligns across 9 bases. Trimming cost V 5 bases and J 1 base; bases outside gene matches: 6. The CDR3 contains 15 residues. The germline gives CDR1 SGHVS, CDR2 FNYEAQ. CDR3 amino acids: CASSPGQGWSYEQYF. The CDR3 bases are TGTGCCAGCAGCCCGGGACAGGGTTGGTCCTACGAGCAGTACTTC.

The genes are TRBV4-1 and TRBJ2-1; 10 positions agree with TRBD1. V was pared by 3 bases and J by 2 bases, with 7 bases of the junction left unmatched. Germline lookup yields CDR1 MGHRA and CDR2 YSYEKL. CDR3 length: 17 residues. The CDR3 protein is CASSHATGTGAYNEQFF. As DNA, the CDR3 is TGCGCCAGCAGCCATGCTACCGGGACAGGGGCCTACAATGAGCAGTTCTTC.

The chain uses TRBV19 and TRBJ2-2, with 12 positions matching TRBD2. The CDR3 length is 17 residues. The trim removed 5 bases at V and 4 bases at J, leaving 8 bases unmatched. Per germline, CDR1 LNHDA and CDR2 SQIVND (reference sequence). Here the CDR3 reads CASSVRLAGDGTGELFF. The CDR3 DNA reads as TGTGCCAGTAGTGTAAGACTAGCGGGAGACGGCACCGGGGAGCTGTTTTTT.

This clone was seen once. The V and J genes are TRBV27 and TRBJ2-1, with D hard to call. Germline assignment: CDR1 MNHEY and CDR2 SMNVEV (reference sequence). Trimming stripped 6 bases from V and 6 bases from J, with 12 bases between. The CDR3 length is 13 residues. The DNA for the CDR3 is TGTGCCAGCAGAGCAGACTGGGGCAATGAGCAGTTCTTC. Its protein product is CASRADWGNEQFF.

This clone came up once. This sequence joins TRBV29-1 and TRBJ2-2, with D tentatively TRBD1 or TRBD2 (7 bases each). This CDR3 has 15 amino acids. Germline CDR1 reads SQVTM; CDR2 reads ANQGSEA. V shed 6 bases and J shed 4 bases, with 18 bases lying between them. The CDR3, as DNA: TGCAGCGTGCAGGGGGGGGCAGCCTTCACCGGGGAGCTGTTTTTT. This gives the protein CSVQGGAAFTGELFF.

CDR3 residues: CASSVAGQGRNEQFF. The CDR3 DNA sequence: TGTGCCAGCAGCGTAGCGGGACAGGGACGGAATGAGCAGTTCTTC. This chain joins TRBV9 and TRBJ2-1; the match to TRBD1 covers 9 bases. After removal of 0 bases from V and 7 bases from J, the junction contained 5 bases not matched to a gene. The CDR3 has 15 amino acids. CDR1 SGDLS and CDR2 YYNGEE come from the germline V gene.

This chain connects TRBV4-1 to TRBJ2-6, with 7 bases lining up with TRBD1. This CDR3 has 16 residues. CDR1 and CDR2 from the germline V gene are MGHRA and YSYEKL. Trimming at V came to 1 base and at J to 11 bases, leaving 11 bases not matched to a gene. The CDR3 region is CASSQVNRQGFDVLTF. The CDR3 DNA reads TGCGCCAGCAGCCAAGTGAACAGACAGGGTTTCGACGTCCTGACTTTC.

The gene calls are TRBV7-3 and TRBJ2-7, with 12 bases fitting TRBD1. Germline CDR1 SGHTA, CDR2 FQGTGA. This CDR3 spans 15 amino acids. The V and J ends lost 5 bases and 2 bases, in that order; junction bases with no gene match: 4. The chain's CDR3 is CASSLGTGGPYEQYF. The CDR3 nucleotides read TGTGCCAGCAGCCTTGGGACAGGGGGCCCCTACGAGCAGTACTTC.

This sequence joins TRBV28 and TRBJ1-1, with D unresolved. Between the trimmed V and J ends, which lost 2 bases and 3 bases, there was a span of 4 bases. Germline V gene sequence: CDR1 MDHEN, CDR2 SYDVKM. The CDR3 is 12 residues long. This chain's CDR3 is CASSLDYTEAFF. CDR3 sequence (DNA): TGTGCCAGCAGTTTAGATTACACTGAAGCTTTCTTT.

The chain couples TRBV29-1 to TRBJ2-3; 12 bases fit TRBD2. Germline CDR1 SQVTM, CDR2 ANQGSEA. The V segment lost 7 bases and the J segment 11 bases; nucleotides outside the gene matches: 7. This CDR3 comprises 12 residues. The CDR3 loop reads CSGSSGRAGQYF. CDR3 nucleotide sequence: TGCAGCGGATCTAGCGGGAGGGCCGGGCAGTATTTT.

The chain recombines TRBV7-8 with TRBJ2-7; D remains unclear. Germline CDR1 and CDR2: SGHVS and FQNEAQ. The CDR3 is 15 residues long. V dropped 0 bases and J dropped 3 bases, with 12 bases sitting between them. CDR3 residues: CASSLAPNSRYEQYF. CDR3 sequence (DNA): TGTGCCAGCAGCTTAGCCCCAAATAGCCGCTACGAGCAGTACTTC.

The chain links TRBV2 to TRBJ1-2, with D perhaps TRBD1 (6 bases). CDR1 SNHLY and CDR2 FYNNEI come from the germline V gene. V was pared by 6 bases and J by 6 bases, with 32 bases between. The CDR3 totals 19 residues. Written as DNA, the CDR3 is TGTGCCAGCAGAAAAATCCCCAGGGGTTTGAACCCGGGGAGCGATGGCTACACCTTC. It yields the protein CASRKIPRGLNPGSDGYTF.

CDR3 DNA: TGTGCCAGCAGCTTATTCGGGGTCTACTCTGGAAACACCATATATTTT. Translated: CASSLFGVYSGNTIYF. The V gene is TRBV7-9, the J gene TRBJ1-3; D unresolved. This CDR3 has 16 amino acids. The V end was cut by 2 bases, the J end by 0 bases, with 11 bases between. Germline CDR1 SEHNR, CDR2 FQNEAQ (reference sequence). Supplemented by reference TRBV7-9 and TRBJ1-3, the full variable domain reads DTGVSQNPRHKITKRGQNVTFRCDPISEHNRLYWYRQTLGQGPEFLTYFQNEAQLEKSRLLSDRFSAERPKGSFSTLEIQRTEQGDSAMYLCASSLFGVYSGNTIYFGEGSWLTVV.

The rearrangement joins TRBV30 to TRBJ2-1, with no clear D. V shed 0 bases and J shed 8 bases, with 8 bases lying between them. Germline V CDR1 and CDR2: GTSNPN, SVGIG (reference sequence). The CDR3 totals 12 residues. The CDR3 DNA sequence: TGTGCCTGGAGTGTACTCGGTGATGAGCAGTTCTTC. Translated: CAWSVLGDEQFF.

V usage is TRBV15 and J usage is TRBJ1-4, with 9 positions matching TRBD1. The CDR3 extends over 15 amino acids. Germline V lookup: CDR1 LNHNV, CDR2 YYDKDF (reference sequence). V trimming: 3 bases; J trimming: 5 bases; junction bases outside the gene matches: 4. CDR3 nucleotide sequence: TGTGCCACCAGCAGCTTAGGGACAGGGAATGAAAAACTGTTTTTT. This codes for CATSSLGTGNEKLFF.

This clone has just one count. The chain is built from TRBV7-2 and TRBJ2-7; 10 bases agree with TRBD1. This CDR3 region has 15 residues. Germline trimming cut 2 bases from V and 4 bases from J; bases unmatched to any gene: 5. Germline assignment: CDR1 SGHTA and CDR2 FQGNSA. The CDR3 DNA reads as TGTGCCAGCAGCTTAAGGACAGGGGGTAGATACGAGCAGTACTTC. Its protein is CASSLRTGGRYEQYF.

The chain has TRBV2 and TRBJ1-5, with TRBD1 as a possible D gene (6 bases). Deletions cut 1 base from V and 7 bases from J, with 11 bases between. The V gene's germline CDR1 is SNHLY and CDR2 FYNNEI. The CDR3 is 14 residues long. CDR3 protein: CASSEGGGGQPQHF. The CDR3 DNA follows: TGTGCCAGCAGTGAAGGAGGGGGAGGGCAGCCCCAGCATTTT.

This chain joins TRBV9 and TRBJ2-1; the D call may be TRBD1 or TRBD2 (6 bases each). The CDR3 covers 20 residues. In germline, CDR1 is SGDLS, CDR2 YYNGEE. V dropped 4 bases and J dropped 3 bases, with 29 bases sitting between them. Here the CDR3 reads CASSSPRGSNFAEGYNEQFF. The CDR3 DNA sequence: TGTGCCAGCAGCTCCCCCAGGGGTAGTAATTTTGCGGAGGGCTACAATGAGCAGTTCTTC.

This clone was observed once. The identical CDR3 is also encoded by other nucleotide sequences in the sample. In DNA form, the CDR3 reads TGTGCCTGGTCCCCCCCCGGAACTGAAGCTTTCTTT. This translates into CAWSPPGTEAFF. The chain combines TRBV30 with TRBJ1-1, with D unclear. The V gene lost 5 bases and the J gene lost 5 bases, with 12 bases spanning the gap. The CDR3 runs 12 residues. CDR1 GTSNPN and CDR2 SVGIG come from the germline V gene (reference sequence). Full variable domain (missing parts from reference TRBV30 and TRBJ1-1): SQTIHQWPATLVQPVGSPLSLECTVEGTSNPNLYWYRQAAGRGLQLLFYSVGIGQISSEVPQNLSASRPQDRQFILSSKKLLLSDSGFYLCAWSPPGTEAFFGQGTRLTVV.

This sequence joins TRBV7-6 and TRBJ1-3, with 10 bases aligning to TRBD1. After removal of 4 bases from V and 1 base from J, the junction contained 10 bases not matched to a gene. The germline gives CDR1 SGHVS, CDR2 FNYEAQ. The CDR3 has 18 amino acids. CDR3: CASSSRTGGQGSGNTIYF. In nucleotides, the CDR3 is TGTGCCAGCAGCTCTCGGACGGGGGGACAGGGGTCTGGAAACACCATATATTTT.

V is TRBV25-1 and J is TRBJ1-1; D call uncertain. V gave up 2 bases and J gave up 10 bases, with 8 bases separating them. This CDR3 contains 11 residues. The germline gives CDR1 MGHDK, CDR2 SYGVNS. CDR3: CASSEGQGAFF. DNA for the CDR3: TGTGCCAGCAGTGAAGGTCAAGGAGCTTTCTTT.

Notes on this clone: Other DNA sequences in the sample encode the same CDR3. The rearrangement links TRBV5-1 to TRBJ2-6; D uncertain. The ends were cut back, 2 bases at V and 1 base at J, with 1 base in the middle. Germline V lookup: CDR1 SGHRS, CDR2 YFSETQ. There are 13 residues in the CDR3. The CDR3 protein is CASSFSGANVLTF. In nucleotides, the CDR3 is TGCGCCAGCAGCTTTTCTGGGGCCAACGTCCTGACTTTC.

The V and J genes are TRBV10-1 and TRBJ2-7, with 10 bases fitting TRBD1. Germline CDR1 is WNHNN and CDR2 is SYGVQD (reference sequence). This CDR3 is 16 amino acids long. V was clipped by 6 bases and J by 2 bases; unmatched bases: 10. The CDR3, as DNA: TGCGCCAGCAGCCACAATAGAGGGACAGGGGCCTACGAGCAGTACTTC. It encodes CASSHNRGTGAYEQYF.

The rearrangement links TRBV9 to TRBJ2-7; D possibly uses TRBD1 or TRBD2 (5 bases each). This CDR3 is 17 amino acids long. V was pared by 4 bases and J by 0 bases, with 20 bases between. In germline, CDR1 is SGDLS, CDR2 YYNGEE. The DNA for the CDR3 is TGTGCCAGCAGCTCACCCCTGGCGCAGGGACCCTCCTACGAGCAGTACTTC. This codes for CASSSPLAQGPSYEQYF.

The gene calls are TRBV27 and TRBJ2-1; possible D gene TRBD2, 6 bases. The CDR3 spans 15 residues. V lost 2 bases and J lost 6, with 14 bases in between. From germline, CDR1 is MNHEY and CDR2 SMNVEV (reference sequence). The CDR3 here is CASSLTGLGFNEQFF. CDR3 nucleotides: TGTGCCAGCAGTTTAACGGGACTTGGGTTCAATGAGCAGTTCTTC.